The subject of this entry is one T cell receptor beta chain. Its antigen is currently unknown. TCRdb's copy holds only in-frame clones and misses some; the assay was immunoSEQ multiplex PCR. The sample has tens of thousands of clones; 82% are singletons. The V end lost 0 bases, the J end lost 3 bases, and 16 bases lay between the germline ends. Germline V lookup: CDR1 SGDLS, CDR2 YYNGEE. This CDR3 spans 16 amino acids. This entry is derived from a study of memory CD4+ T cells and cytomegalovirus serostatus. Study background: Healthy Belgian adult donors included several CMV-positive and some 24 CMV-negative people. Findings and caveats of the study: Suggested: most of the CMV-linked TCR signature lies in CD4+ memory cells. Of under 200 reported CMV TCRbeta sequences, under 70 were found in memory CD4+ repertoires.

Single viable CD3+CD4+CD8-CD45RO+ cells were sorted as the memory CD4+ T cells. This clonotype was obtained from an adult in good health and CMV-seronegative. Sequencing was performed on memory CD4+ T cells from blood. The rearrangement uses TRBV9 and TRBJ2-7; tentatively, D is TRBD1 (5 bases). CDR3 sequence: CASSVATRVEYYEQYF. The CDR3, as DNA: TGTGCCAGCAGCGTAGCGACCAGGGTGGAGTACTACGAGCAGTACTTC.